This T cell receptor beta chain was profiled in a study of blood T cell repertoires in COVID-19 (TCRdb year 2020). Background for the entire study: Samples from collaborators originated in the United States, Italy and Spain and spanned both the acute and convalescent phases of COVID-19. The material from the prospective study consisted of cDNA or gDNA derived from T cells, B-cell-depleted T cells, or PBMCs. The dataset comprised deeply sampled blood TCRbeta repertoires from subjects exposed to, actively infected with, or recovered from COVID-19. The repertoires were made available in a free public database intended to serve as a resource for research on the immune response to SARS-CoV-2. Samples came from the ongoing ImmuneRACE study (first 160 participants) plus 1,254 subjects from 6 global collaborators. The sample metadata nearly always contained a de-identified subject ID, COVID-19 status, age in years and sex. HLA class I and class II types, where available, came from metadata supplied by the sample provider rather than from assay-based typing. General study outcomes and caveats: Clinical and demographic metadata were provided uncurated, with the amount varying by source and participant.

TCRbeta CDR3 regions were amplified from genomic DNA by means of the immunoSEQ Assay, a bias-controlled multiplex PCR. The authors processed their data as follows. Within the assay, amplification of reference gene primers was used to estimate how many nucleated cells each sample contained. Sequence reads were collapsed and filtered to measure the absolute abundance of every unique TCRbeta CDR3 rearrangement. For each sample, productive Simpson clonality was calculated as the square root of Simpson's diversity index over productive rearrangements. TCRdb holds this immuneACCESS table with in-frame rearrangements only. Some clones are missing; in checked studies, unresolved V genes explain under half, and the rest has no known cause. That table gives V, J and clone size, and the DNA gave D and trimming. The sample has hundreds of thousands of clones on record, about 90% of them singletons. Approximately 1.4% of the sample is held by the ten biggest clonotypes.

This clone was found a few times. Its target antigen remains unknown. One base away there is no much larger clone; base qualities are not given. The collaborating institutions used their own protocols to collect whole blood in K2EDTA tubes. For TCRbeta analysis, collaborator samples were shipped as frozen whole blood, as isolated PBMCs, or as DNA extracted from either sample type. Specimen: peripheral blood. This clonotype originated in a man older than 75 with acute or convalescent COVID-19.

The CDR3 here reads CASSVDTGSSKLFF. The sequenced DNA: TGTGCCAGCAGCGTGGACACAGGTAGTTCGAAGCTGTTTTTT. The chain is assembled from TRBV9 and TRBJ2-2; TRBD1 could be the D gene, as 5 bases match. The CDR3, cysteine through phenylalanine, is 14 amino acids long. Just the 42-base CDR3 DNA is kept, in frame starting at base 1. The germline V gene gives CDR1 as SGDLS and CDR2 as YYNGEE. Cut back by 2 bases and 12 bases, the V and J ends lie 17 bases apart.